The 16 T cell receptor beta chains below come from one sample, sequenced in a study of CD8 T cells in Susac syndrome. Roughly 0.45 to 1 ug RNA was reverse transcribed with random hexamers. TCRdb fed the immunoSEQ multiplex PCR reads into MiXCR, producing one record per CDR3 protein. Seen here are approximately 74,000 distinct CDR3 sequences, around 93% observed once, and the top ten hold roughly 0.5%. Specimen: CD4+ T cells from PBMCs. The receptor source for this set is a human donor with Susac syndrome.

The rearrangement uses TRBV30 and TRBJ1-1; TRBD1 matches 8 bases. After removal of 1 base from V and 1 base from J, the junction contained 2 bases not matched to a gene. This CDR3 has 14 amino acids. Germline CDR1 GTSNPN, CDR2 SVGIG (reference sequence). For the CDR3, the DNA is TGTGCCTGGAGTGCCGGGACAGGGAACACTGAAGCTTTCTTT. This encodes CAWSAGTGNTEAFF.

This clonotype was seen a single time. This chain uses TRBV7-2 with TRBJ2-1; no reliable D call. The CDR3 runs 17 residues. Germline V gene sequence: CDR1 SGHTA, CDR2 FQGNSA. V was shortened by 3 bases and J by 0 bases, with 15 bases between the two germline ends. This CDR3 reads CASSLRLGPASYNEQFF. The CDR3 coding sequence is TGTGCCAGCAGCTTGCGCCTCGGGCCAGCCTCCTACAATGAGCAGTTCTTC.

CDR3 coding DNA: TGTGCCACCACCCCGGGACTGAGCACAGATACGCAGTATTTT. Translation: CATTPGLSTDTQYF. The chain couples TRBV7-2 to TRBJ2-3; perhaps TRBD2 as D (6 bases). Germline CDR1 reads SGHTA; CDR2 reads FQGNSA. Trimming cost V 10 bases and J 0 bases, with 14 bases left between them. This CDR3 region has 14 residues.

This rearrangement joins TRBV6-2 or TRBV6-3 to TRBJ2-1; 8 positions match TRBD2. V shed 6 bases and J 6 bases; nucleotides not matched to a gene: 7. The germline V gene encodes CDR1 MNHEY and CDR2 SVGEGT. The CDR3 loop spans 14 amino acids. The CDR3 region has the DNA TGTGCCAGCAGCATCTCCGGGACTAGCAATGAGCAGTTCTTC. Its translation is CASSISGTSNEQFF.

The rearrangement uses TRBV18 and TRBJ1-5; TRBD1 agrees at 8 bases. The V segment lost 6 bases and the J segment 4 bases; nucleotides outside the gene matches: 8. The length of the CDR3 is 15 residues. The V gene's germline CDR1 is KGHSH and CDR2 LQKENI. CDR3 in amino acids: CASSAVDRENQPQHF. The CDR3 DNA reads TGTGCCAGCTCCGCGGTGGACAGGGAGAATCAGCCCCAGCATTTT.

The chain couples TRBV20-1 to TRBJ2-4; no firm D call. V dropped 1 base and J dropped 0 bases, with 13 bases sitting between them. This CDR3 comprises 16 residues. CDR1 and CDR2 from the germline V gene are DFQATT and SNEGSKA (reference sequence). CDR3: CSARVTQLGAKNIQYF. The CDR3 DNA sequence: TGCAGTGCTAGAGTGACCCAACTTGGAGCCAAAAACATTCAGTACTTC.

The rearrangement links TRBV14 to TRBJ2-1, with TRBD2 matching over 8 bases. The CDR3 spans 18 residues. Germline values: CDR1 SGHDN, CDR2 FVKESK. J gave up 6 bases and V 3 bases, and 16 bases lay outside the gene matches. The CDR3 region is CASSHRPIAGSGLNEQFF. The CDR3, as DNA: TGTGCCAGCAGCCACCGACCGATAGCGGGGTCAGGGCTCAATGAGCAGTTCTTC.

V and J are TRBV20-1 and TRBJ2-7; no definite D call. Germline assignment: CDR1 DFQATT and CDR2 SNEGSKA (reference sequence). The CDR3 runs to 14 residues. Trimming shortened V by 1 base and J by 2 bases, and 12 bases separated the two germline ends. The CDR3 DNA sequence: TGCAGTGCTAGAGGGACCAAGATTCCCTACGAGCAGTACTTC. The encoded protein is CSARGTKIPYEQYF.

The rearrangement links TRBV5-8 to TRBJ2-7; 7 bases are a match to TRBD1. CDR3 length: 13 residues. Per germline, CDR1 SGHTS and CDR2 YDEGEE. The V segment lost 4 bases and the J segment 3 bases; nucleotides outside the gene matches: 4. CDR3 sequence (DNA): TGTGCCAGCAGCATCCGACAGGGCTACGAGCAGTACTTC. Protein: CASSIRQGYEQYF.

The CDR3 bases are TGTGCCAGCAGCTTGATTGAAACAAGCACTGAAGCTTTCTTT. Its translation: CASSLIETSTEAFF. The rearrangement joins TRBV5-7 to TRBJ1-1, with D unresolved. TRBV5-7 is marked as an open reading frame, function uncertain. Between the trimmed V and J ends, which lost 1 base and 4 bases, there was a span of 11 bases. The CDR3 contains 14 residues.

The CDR3 sequence: CASSYTSRKIYGYTF. The CDR3 region has the DNA TGTGCCAGCAGTTACACCTCCAGGAAAATCTATGGCTACACCTTC. J is TRBJ1-2 and V is TRBV3-1; no clear D gene. The CDR3 length is 15 residues. From germline, CDR1 is LGHDT and CDR2 YNNKEL (reference sequence). V was shortened by 6 bases and J by 4 bases, with 18 bases between the two germline ends.

This clonotype has more than one count but fewer than ten. The genes are TRBV5-1 and TRBJ2-7; the match to TRBD2 covers 7 bases. The CDR3 covers 16 residues. In germline, CDR1 is SGHRS, CDR2 YFSETQ. Trimming removed 4 bases from V and 2 bases from J; junction bases left unmatched: 12. The CDR3 coding sequence is TGCGCCAGCAGCATTTATAGCGGGCAGAAGACCTACGAGCAGTACTTC. This gives the protein CASSIYSGQKTYEQYF. The full variable domain, in which reference TRBV5-1 and TRBJ2-7 provide the parts outside the CDR3, is KAGVTQTPRYLIKTRGQQVTLSCSPISGHRSVSWYQQTPGQGLQFLFEYFSETQRNKGNFPGRFSGRQFSNSRSEMNVSTLELGDSALYLCASSIYSGQKTYEQYFGPGTRLTVT.

This chain joins TRBV7-2 and TRBJ1-1; no firm D call. Germline CDR1 is SGHTA and CDR2 is FQGNSA. V was pared by 2 bases and J by 1 base, with 5 bases between. The CDR3 has 13 amino acids. The CDR3 loop is CASSLWGNTEAFF. Here the CDR3 DNA reads TGTGCCAGCAGCTTATGGGGGAACACTGAAGCTTTCTTT.

The chain joins TRBV19 to TRBJ2-1; 12 positions agree with TRBD2. J was trimmed by 4 bases and V by 7 bases; bases with no gene match: 11. The CDR3 extends over 17 amino acids. Looked up from germline, CDR1 is LNHDA and CDR2 is SQIVND (reference sequence). The CDR3 is CASKGLRTSGAYNEQFF. CDR3 sequence (DNA): TGTGCCAGTAAGGGACTTAGGACTAGCGGGGCGTACAATGAGCAGTTCTTC.

This clonotype was found once. This chain connects TRBV14 to TRBJ2-5; 10 bases agree with TRBD2. Germline CDR1 reads SGHDN; CDR2 reads FVKESK. The J segment lost 7 bases and the V segment lost 1 base, leaving 6 bases of the junction unmatched. This CDR3 has 15 residues. The chain's CDR3 is CASSQGLAGVGTQYF. CDR3 DNA sequence: TGTGCCAGCAGCCAAGGGCTAGCGGGAGTTGGGACCCAGTACTTC.

This chain connects TRBV7-8 to TRBJ2-5; 9 bases map to TRBD2. The CDR3 extends over 18 amino acids. The V and J ends lost 1 base and 1 base, in that order; junction bases with no gene match: 10. Germline assignment: CDR1 SGHVS and CDR2 FQNEAQ. The CDR3 region is CASSLGTSVVYLQETQYF. As DNA, the CDR3 is TGTGCCAGCAGCTTAGGGACTAGCGTAGTGTACCTCCAAGAGACCCAGTACTTC.